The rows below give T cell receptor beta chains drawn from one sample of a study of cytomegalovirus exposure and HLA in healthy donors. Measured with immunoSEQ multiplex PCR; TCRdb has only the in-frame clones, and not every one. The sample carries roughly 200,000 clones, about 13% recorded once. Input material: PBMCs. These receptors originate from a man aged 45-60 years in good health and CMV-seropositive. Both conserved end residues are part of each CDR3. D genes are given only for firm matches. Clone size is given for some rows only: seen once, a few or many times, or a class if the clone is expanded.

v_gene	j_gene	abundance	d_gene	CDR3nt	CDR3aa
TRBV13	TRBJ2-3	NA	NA	TGTGCCAGCAGCTTAGGCTTAAAAACAGTTAGCACAGATACGCAGTATTTT	CASSLGLKTVSTDTQYF
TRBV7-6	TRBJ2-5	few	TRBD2	TGTGCCGTCGGGGGGGTTGAGACCCAGTACTTC	CAVGGVETQYF
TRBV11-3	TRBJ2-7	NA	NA	TGTGCCAGCAGCTTAGATAAGCTTCGGCAGGGGTACCACGAGCAGTACTTC	CASSLDKLRQGYHEQYF
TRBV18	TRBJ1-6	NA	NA	TGTGCCAGCCCCGGGGTCCAAACCGAGCCCCTCCACTTT	CASPGVQTEPLHF
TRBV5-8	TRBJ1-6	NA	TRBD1	TGTGCCAGCAGCCCACTGGACAGGGGCTATAATTCACCCCTCCACTTT	CASSPLDRGYNSPLHF
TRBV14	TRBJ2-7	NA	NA	TGTGCCAGCAGCCAAGGGCGGGACCCCTACGAGCAGTACTTC	CASSQGRDPYEQYF
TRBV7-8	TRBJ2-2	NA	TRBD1	TGTGCCAGCAACACAGGGGCTGGGGAGCTGTTTTTT	CASNTGAGELFF
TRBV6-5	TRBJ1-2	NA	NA	TGTGCCAGCAGTCCACTGATGTCTCAATGCTACACCTTC	CASSPLMSQCYTF
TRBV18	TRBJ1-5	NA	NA	TGTGCCAGCTCACGAATGATGAAGGGGAGCAATCAGCCCCAGCATTTT	CASSRMMKGSNQPQHF
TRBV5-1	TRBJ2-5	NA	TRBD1	TGCGCCAGCAGCCCAGGGGGCCCTGGAGAGACCCAGTACTTC	CASSPGGPGETQYF
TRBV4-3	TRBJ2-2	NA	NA	TGCGCCAGCAGCCAAGAGAGGGGGTCAGGTAGAACCGGGGAGCTGTTTTTT	CASSQERGSGRTGELFF
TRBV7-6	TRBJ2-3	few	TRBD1	TGTGCCAGCAGCTTAAGACAGGGTGCCGGCACAGATACGCAGTATTTT	CASSLRQGAGTDTQYF
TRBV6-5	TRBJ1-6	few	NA	TGTGCCAGCAGTTACCAGCGACCAGGGGCACGGTCACCCCTCCACTTT	CASSYQRPGARSPLHF
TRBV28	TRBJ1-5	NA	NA	TGTGCCAGCACTAGGGCCGGGGGTGGACAGCCCCAGCATTTT	CASTRAGGGQPQHF
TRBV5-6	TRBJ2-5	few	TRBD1	TGTGCCAGCAGTGTCCCGGGACAGGGGCAAGAGACCCAGTACTTC	CASSVPGQGQETQYF
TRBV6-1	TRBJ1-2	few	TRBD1	TGTGCCAGCACCCCCAGGGACAGCGCTATATATGGCTACACCTTC	CASTPRDSAIYGYTF
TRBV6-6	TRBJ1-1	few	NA	TGTGCCAGCAGCCGACAGGTCACTGAAGCTTTCTTT	CASSRQVTEAFF
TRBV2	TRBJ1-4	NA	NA	TGTGCCAGCAACCTAGACAGCATAAATGAAAAACTGTTTTTT	CASNLDSINEKLFF
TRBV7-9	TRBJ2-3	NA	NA	TGTGCCAGCAGCGGAACAGGCCCCCGGATAGATACGCAGTATTTT	CASSGTGPRIDTQYF
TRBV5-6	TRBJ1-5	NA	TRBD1	TGTGCCAGCAGCTTGGGGACAGGGGGCTCGAATCAGCCCCAGCATTTT	CASSLGTGGSNQPQHF
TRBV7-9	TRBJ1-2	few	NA	TGTGCCAGCAGCTCGGACTTATCCTATGGCTACACCTTC	CASSSDLSYGYTF
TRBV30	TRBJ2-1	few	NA	TGTGCCTTCCCCCGGGGTCCCTACAATGAGCAGTTCTTC	CAFPRGPYNEQFF
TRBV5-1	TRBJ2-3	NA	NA	TGCGCCAGCAGGGCAGGGTTTACAGATACGCAGTATTTT	CASRAGFTDTQYF
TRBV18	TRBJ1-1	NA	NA	TGTGCCAGCTCACCCGACATGAACACTGAAGCTTTCTTT	CASSPDMNTEAFF
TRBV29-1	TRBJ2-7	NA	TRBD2	TGCAGCGTTGTGCCCCCATTTAGCGGGGGCCGCTCCTACGAGCAGTACTTC	CSVVPPFSGGRSYEQYF
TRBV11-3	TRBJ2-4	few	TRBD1	TGTGCCAGCAGTCCCGGACAGGGCCAAAACATTCAGTACTTC	CASSPGQGQNIQYF
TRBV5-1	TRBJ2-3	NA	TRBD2	TGCGCCAGCAGTTACCCACTAGCGGGGACCGCAGATACGCAGTATTTT	CASSYPLAGTADTQYF
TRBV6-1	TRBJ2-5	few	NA	TGTGCCAGCAGTGACCGGACTACGCAAGAGACCCAGTACTTC	CASSDRTTQETQYF
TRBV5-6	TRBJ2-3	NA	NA	TGTGCCAGCAGCACGGGGGGCGGGTATACGCAGTATTTT	CASSTGGGYTQYF
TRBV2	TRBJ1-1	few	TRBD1	TGTGCCACCCAGGGGGCTGTTCGGACTGAAGCTTTCTTT	CATQGAVRTEAFF
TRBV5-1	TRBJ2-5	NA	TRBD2	TGCGCCAGCAGCTTGGGACTAGCGGACTCCCAAGAGACCCAGTACTTC	CASSLGLADSQETQYF
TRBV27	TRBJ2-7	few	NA	TGTGCCAGCAGTACACGGGGGGCCCTCTACGAGCAGTACTTC	CASSTRGALYEQYF
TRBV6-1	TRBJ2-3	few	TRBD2	TGTGCCAGCAGGCCCGGGGGGGATACGCAGTATTTT	CASRPGGDTQYF
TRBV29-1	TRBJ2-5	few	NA	TGCAGCGTTGAACCAGGACACGGGCGGGACGAGACCAAGTACTTC	CSVEPGHGRDETKYF
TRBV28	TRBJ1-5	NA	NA	TGTGCCAGCAGTCGGGACACCACCAATCAGCCCCAGCATTTT	CASSRDTTNQPQHF
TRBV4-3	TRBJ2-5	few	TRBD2	TGCGCCAGTGCGGGGGGTCCCCAAGAGACCCAGTACTTC	CASAGGPQETQYF
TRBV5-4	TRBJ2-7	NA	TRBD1	TGTGCCAGCAGCCCGACAGGGGGCTTTATCTACGAGCAGTACTTC	CASSPTGGFIYEQYF
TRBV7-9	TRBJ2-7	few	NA	TGTGCCAGCAGCCCTATCGAGAACCTGCTACACGAGCAGTACTTC	CASSPIENLLHEQYF
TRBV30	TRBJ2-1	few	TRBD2	TGTGCCTGGAGTTCAACCACGGGACTAGCGGGGGTACATGAGCAGTTCTTC	CAWSSTTGLAGVHEQFF
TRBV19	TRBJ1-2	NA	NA	TGTGCCAGTAGTGAGCAGGGTATTTTGGGCTACACCTTC	CASSEQGILGYTF
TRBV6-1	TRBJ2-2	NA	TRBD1	TGTGCCAGCAGTGAGGACAGGGAGGACACCGGGGAGCTGTTTTTT	CASSEDREDTGELFF
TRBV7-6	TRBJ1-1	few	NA	TGTGCCAGCAGCTTAGTACAGAACACTGAAGCTTTCTTT	CASSLVQNTEAFF
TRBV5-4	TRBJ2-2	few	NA	TGTGCCAGCAGCCCCGGGACTACCGGGGAGCTGTTTTTT	CASSPGTTGELFF
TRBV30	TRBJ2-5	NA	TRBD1	TGTGCCTGGAGTGTCGGGACAGCCTATGCGGAGACCCAGTACTTC	CAWSVGTAYAETQYF
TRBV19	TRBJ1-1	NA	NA	TGTGCCAGTAGTATAGCGGGGGAGGGTGAAGCTTTCTTT	CASSIAGEGEAFF
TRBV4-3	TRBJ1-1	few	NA	TGCGCCAGCAGCCAAGATCGGGGGTTCTACGAAGCTTTCTTT	CASSQDRGFYEAFF
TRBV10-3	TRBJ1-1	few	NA	TGTGCCATCAGTGAGTCCAAGGGGCTCACTGAAGCTTTCTTT	CAISESKGLTEAFF
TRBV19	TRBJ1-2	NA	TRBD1	TGTGCCAGTAGCCCAACTCCACAGGGGGCGGATGGCTACACCTTC	CASSPTPQGADGYTF